The T cell receptor beta chain described here comes from a study of spatial heterogeneity in lung cancer. Across the whole study: A strong correlation was found between TCR transcript counts in tumor regions and a T cell module score derived from matched bulk RNA-seq.

Findings and limits, study-wide: Of the expanded TCRs, ubiquitous and regional counts tracked the counts of ubiquitous and regional nonsynonymous mutations, respectively. Higher tumor mutation counts went along with higher counts of expanded intratumoral alpha and beta TCRs.

TCRdb itself ran the 5' RACE reads through MiXCR, one entry per CDR3 protein. Here the sample spans about 2,900 distinct CDR3 sequences, around 13% being singletons. Stated time point: sample taken at primary tumor resection. The donor population consisted of under 75 patients with untreated, early-stage non-small cell lung cancer. Unsorted whole RNA of tumor, nontumor lung or frozen PBMC was sequenced. As for this clonotype: Its antigen is undetermined.

V trimming: 5 bases; J trimming: 2 bases; junction bases outside the gene matches: 9. Per germline, CDR1 SGHAT and CDR2 FQDESV (reference sequence). The CDR3 consists of 15 residues. V usage is TRBV11-1 and J usage is TRBJ2-7; 7 bases are a match to TRBD1. This material consisted of lung tumor tissue, taken at surgery. The TCR comes from a male donor with early-stage non-small cell lung cancer. DNA for the CDR3: TGTGCCAGCAGCCTGGATCGGGACAGCACCTACGAGCAGTACTTC. Protein: CASSLDRDSTYEQYF.